A selection of T cell receptor beta chains follows, all from one sample in a study of T cell changes during pregnancy in multiple sclerosis. Produced via immunoSEQ multiplex PCR; TCRdb's table is partial and in-frame only. The data contain 70,000 to 85,000 clones, 92% of them singletons. The sequenced sample was peripheral blood, obtained before pregnancy. The receptors here all came from a female donor with multiple sclerosis, enrolled in a pregnancy study. Each CDR3 is given without its conserved first and last residue. Fields, in order: clone size, J gene, CDR3 length, V gene, CDR3 protein. Rows may omit the clone size; those that give it use once, few, many or a size class.

abundance: NA
j_gene: TRBJ2-3
len: 13
v_gene: TRBV7-2
CDR3aa: ASSLVTGSTDTQY

abundance: once
j_gene: TRBJ2-3
len: 14
v_gene: TRBV9
CDR3aa: ASSVDIRGGTDTQY

abundance: few
j_gene: TRBJ1-4
len: 10
v_gene: TRBV19
CDR3aa: ASRGGSRGLF

abundance: NA
j_gene: TRBJ2-7
len: 11
v_gene: TRBV2
CDR3aa: ASRGDRLWEQY

abundance: NA
j_gene: TRBJ2-1
len: 14
v_gene: TRBV7-9
CDR3aa: ASSLRGGRPRDEQF

abundance: NA
j_gene: TRBJ2-1
len: 13
v_gene: TRBV27
CDR3aa: ASSSGTSGSYEQF

abundance: NA
j_gene: TRBJ2-2
len: 16
v_gene: TRBV5-4
CDR3aa: ASRPQLAGGANTGELF

abundance: once
j_gene: TRBJ2-7
len: 12
v_gene: TRBV5-1
CDR3aa: ASSLTGSAYEQY

abundance: few
j_gene: TRBJ1-1
len: 10
v_gene: TRBV6-5
CDR3aa: AVRSIGTEAF

abundance: NA
j_gene: TRBJ2-1
len: 18
v_gene: TRBV19
CDR3aa: ASIPKRQAPKVLQDNEQF

abundance: NA
j_gene: TRBJ2-5
len: 15
v_gene: TRBV5-4
CDR3aa: ASSLLASGSIQETQY

abundance: NA
j_gene: TRBJ2-7
len: 12
v_gene: TRBV2
CDR3aa: ASSDGSSGYEQY

abundance: NA
j_gene: TRBJ2-5
len: 11
v_gene: TRBV7-6
CDR3aa: ASSSTGWETQY

abundance: NA
j_gene: TRBJ2-7
len: 13
v_gene: TRBV7-8
CDR3aa: ASSFTGTGSYEQY

abundance: NA
j_gene: TRBJ1-2
len: 12
v_gene: TRBV5-6
CDR3aa: ASSLDSVVYGYT

abundance: NA
j_gene: TRBJ2-7
len: 13
v_gene: TRBV5-1
CDR3aa: ASSLAGQGLYEQY

abundance: NA
j_gene: TRBJ1-5
len: 12
v_gene: TRBV19
CDR3aa: ASSMTGTNQPQH

abundance: few
j_gene: TRBJ2-7
len: 13
v_gene: TRBV5-6
CDR3aa: ASSLAPGTDYEQY

abundance: once
j_gene: TRBJ2-7
len: 13
v_gene: TRBV4-1
CDR3aa: ASSQVASGSYEQY

abundance: NA
j_gene: TRBJ2-1
len: 13
v_gene: TRBV7-3
CDR3aa: ASGVGAGEEDEQF

abundance: many
j_gene: TRBJ2-1
len: 11
v_gene: TRBV7-8
CDR3aa: ASSPPQDNEQF

abundance: once
j_gene: TRBJ2-2
len: 11
v_gene: TRBV6-6
CDR3aa: ASRTANTGELF

abundance: NA
j_gene: TRBJ1-1
len: 11
v_gene: TRBV7-9
CDR3aa: ASRKSENTEAF

abundance: NA
j_gene: TRBJ2-7
len: 12
v_gene: TRBV6-6
CDR3aa: AVGQRNPKYEQY

abundance: NA
j_gene: TRBJ2-7
len: 11
v_gene: TRBV2
CDR3aa: ASEGQVAYEQY

abundance: NA
j_gene: TRBJ1-2
len: 11
v_gene: TRBV19
CDR3aa: ASSPRGGYGYT

abundance: NA
j_gene: TRBJ2-7
len: 11
v_gene: TRBV28
CDR3aa: ASSRVFSYEQY

abundance: few
j_gene: TRBJ1-1
len: 10
v_gene: TRBV6-5
CDR3aa: ASSPSNTEAF

abundance: NA
j_gene: TRBJ2-5
len: 14
v_gene: TRBV11-2
CDR3aa: ASSLAGLAGVGTQY